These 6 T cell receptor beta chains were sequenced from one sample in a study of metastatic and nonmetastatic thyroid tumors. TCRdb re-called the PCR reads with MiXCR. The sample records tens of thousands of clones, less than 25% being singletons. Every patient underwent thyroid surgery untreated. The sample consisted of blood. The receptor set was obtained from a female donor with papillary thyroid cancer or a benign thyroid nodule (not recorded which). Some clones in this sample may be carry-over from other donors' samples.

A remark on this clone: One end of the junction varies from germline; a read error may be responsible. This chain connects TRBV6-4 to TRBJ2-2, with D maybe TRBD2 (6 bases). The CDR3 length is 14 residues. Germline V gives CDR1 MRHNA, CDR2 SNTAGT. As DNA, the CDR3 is TGTGCCAGCAGGCCTACTAGCCAATCCGGGGAGCTTTTTTTT. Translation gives CASRPTSQSGELFF.

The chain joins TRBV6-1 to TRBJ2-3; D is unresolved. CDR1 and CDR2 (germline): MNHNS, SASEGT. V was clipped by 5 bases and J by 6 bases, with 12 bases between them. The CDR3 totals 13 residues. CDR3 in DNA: TGTGCCAGCAGTCGCCTCAAGGCGGATACGCAGTATTTT. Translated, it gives CASSRLKADTQYF.

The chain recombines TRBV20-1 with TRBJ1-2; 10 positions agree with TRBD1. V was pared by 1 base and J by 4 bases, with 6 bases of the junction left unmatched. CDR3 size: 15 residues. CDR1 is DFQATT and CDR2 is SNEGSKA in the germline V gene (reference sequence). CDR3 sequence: CSARVDGTGVYGYTF. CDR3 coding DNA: TGCAGTGCTAGAGTAGACGGGACAGGGGTCTATGGCTACACCTTC.

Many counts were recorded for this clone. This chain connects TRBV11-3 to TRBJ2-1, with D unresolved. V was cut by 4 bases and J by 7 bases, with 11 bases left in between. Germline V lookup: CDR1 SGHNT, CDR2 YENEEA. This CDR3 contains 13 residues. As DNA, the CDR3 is TGTGCCAGCAGCTCCGAGGACGGGAATGAGCAGTTCTTC. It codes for CASSSEDGNEQFF.

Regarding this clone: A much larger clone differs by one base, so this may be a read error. The CDR3 sequence is CSASNGGSVKNIQYF. In DNA form, the CDR3 reads TGCAGTGCTAGTAATGGAGGGTCAGTCAAAAACATTCAGTACTTC. The genes are TRBV20-1 and TRBJ2-4, with D perhaps TRBD2 (6 bases). This CDR3 is built from 15 residues. Trimming removed 3 bases from V and 3 bases from J, with 15 bases in between. Per germline, CDR1 DFQATT and CDR2 SNEGSKA (reference sequence).

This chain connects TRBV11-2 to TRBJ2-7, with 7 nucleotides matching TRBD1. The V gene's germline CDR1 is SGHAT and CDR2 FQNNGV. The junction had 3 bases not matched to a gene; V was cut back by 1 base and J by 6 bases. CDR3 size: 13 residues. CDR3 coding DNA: TGTGCCAGCAGCTTAGCAGGGGGAAGCGAGCAGTACTTC. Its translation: CASSLAGGSEQYF.